Listed below are T cell receptor beta chains from one sample, sequenced in a study of blood T cells in healthy people across ages. Via MiXCR, TCRdb re-called the 5' RACE reads, giving one row per CDR3 protein. The profile shows more than 600,000 distinct CDR3 sequences, just under 25% of them singletons. The same data also contributed to another study, on T cells of mothers and their children.

Sequencing was carried out using blood. The receptors stem from a boy between 10 and 17 years old in good health. The CDR3 runs from the conserved cysteine through the conserved F or W. The D gene is left open where the match is weak. Not all rows give a size; the values are once, few, many and, for expanded clones, a class.

V gene: TRBV27
clone size: NA
J gene: TRBJ2-4
D gene: NA
CDR3 DNA: TGTGCCAGCAGTTTGGGGCAGGGAGTCAAAAACATTCAGTACTTC
CDR3 protein: CASSLGQGVKNIQYF

V gene: TRBV11-3
clone size: few
J gene: TRBJ2-1
D gene: TRBD2
CDR3 DNA: TGTGCCAGCAGCTTAGGCGGTTGGGGATACGGGACTAGCGATGGCAATGAGCAGTTCTTC
CDR3 protein: CASSLGGWGYGTSDGNEQFF

V gene: TRBV28
clone size: few
J gene: TRBJ1-1
D gene: NA
CDR3 DNA: TGTGCCGGCCGCTCTCCGAACACTGAAGCTTTCTTT
CDR3 protein: CAGRSPNTEAFF

V gene: TRBV28
clone size: NA
J gene: TRBJ2-3
D gene: NA
CDR3 DNA: TGTGCCAGCAGTTTTAGATTGGGCGGGGATACGCAGTATTTT
CDR3 protein: CASSFRLGGDTQYF

V gene: TRBV7-6
clone size: few
J gene: TRBJ2-3
D gene: NA
CDR3 DNA: TGTGCCAGCAGCTTATCAGCCGCTCACGGCACAGATACGCAGTATTTT
CDR3 protein: CASSLSAAHGTDTQYF

V gene: TRBV20-1
clone size: few
J gene: TRBJ2-3
D gene: NA
CDR3 DNA: TGCAGTGCTAGAGAGGGTTACACAGATACGCAGTATTTT
CDR3 protein: CSAREGYTDTQYF

V gene: TRBV6-6
clone size: NA
J gene: TRBJ1-5
D gene: TRBD1
CDR3 DNA: TGTGCCAGCAGTTACTCGGGACAGAATGAGCCCCAGCATTTT
CDR3 protein: CASSYSGQNEPQHF

V gene: TRBV3-1
clone size: NA
J gene: TRBJ2-7
D gene: NA
CDR3 DNA: TGTGCCAGCAGCCCGTTCCCGGGGGAGAGGTACGAGCAGTACTTC
CDR3 protein: CASSPFPGERYEQYF

V gene: TRBV6-1
clone size: NA
J gene: TRBJ2-1
D gene: NA
CDR3 DNA: TGTGCCAGCAGCCCGACTCGCCTCCCCTACTACAATGAGCAGTTCTTC
CDR3 protein: CASSPTRLPYYNEQFF

V gene: TRBV2
clone size: few
J gene: TRBJ2-4
D gene: TRBD1
CDR3 DNA: TGTGCCAGCAGACAGGGGTCGGCGGCCAAAAACATTCAGTACTTC
CDR3 protein: CASRQGSAAKNIQYF

V gene: TRBV4-1
clone size: NA
J gene: TRBJ1-5
D gene: NA
CDR3 DNA: TGCGCCAGCAGCCATCACCCGGGGGTCCCCGATGGGCCCCAGCATTTT
CDR3 protein: CASSHHPGVPDGPQHF

V gene: TRBV7-9
clone size: NA
J gene: TRBJ2-1
D gene: TRBD2
CDR3 DNA: TGTGCCAGCAGCTTTTCTCGGGGGGTGTCGGATGAGCAGTTCTTC
CDR3 protein: CASSFSRGVSDEQFF

V gene: TRBV12-3/TRBV12-4
clone size: NA
J gene: TRBJ2-1
D gene: NA
CDR3 DNA: TGTGCCAGCAGCTCCACTAGTCTGCCCTACAATGAGCAGTTCTTC
CDR3 protein: CASSSTSLPYNEQFF

V gene: TRBV6-2/TRBV6-3
clone size: NA
J gene: TRBJ2-5
D gene: NA
CDR3 DNA: TGTGCCAGCAGTTACCTTGGGCAGTGGTTAGTCGCAGAGACCCAGTACTTC
CDR3 protein: CASSYLGQWLVAETQYF

V gene: TRBV6-6
clone size: NA
J gene: TRBJ1-3
D gene: TRBD1
CDR3 DNA: TGTGCCAGCAAGATGACAGGGTCCTCTGGAAACACCATATATTTT
CDR3 protein: CASKMTGSSGNTIYF

V gene: TRBV29-1
clone size: NA
J gene: TRBJ1-2
D gene: NA
CDR3 DNA: TGCAGCGCCTACACGGAGACAGGAGACAAGGATGGCTACACCTTC
CDR3 protein: CSAYTETGDKDGYTF

V gene: TRBV6-2/TRBV6-3
clone size: NA
J gene: TRBJ2-1
D gene: TRBD2
CDR3 DNA: TGTGCCAGCAGTTTTACGCCGACCGGGACTAGCGGGAGAAATGAGCAGTTCTTC
CDR3 protein: CASSFTPTGTSGRNEQFF

V gene: TRBV10-2
clone size: NA
J gene: TRBJ1-6
D gene: NA
CDR3 DNA: TGCGCCAGCAGTGAGGGCAGGGGCGCTGGAAATTCACCCCTCCACTTT
CDR3 protein: CASSEGRGAGNSPLHF

V gene: TRBV24-1
clone size: NA
J gene: TRBJ1-5
D gene: TRBD1
CDR3 DNA: TGTGCCACCAGGGGGACAGGGAATCAGCCCCAGCATTTT
CDR3 protein: CATRGTGNQPQHF

V gene: TRBV6-4
clone size: many
J gene: TRBJ2-1
D gene: TRBD2
CDR3 DNA: TGTGCCAGCAGTGACGGGGGGGCCTACAATGAGCAGTTCTTC
CDR3 protein: CASSDGGAYNEQFF

V gene: TRBV24-1
clone size: NA
J gene: TRBJ2-5
D gene: NA
CDR3 DNA: TGTGCCACCAGTGATTTAGGCGAAGAGACCCAGTACTTC
CDR3 protein: CATSDLGEETQYF

V gene: TRBV4-3
clone size: NA
J gene: TRBJ2-7
D gene: NA
CDR3 DNA: TGCGCCAGCAGCCAAGAGTCCTTTAGCTCCTACGAGCAGTACTTC
CDR3 protein: CASSQESFSSYEQYF

V gene: TRBV11-1
clone size: NA
J gene: TRBJ1-1
D gene: TRBD1
CDR3 DNA: TGTGCCAGCAGCTTCGCAAGGGACAGCATGAACACTGAAGCTTTCTTT
CDR3 protein: CASSFARDSMNTEAFF

V gene: TRBV6-5
clone size: few
J gene: TRBJ1-2
D gene: TRBD1
CDR3 DNA: TGTGCCAGCAGAGGTCGGGACAGGGTAAAAGGCTACACCTTC
CDR3 protein: CASRGRDRVKGYTF

V gene: TRBV3-1
clone size: few
J gene: TRBJ1-1
D gene: TRBD1
CDR3 DNA: TGTGCCAGCAGCGCCCGGGACAGGGTTCCTGAAGCTTTCTTT
CDR3 protein: CASSARDRVPEAFF

V gene: TRBV20-1
clone size: NA
J gene: TRBJ2-5
D gene: TRBD2
CDR3 DNA: TGCAGTGCGACCAGCGGGAGGGCCCTTGAGACCCAGTACTTC
CDR3 protein: CSATSGRALETQYF

V gene: TRBV9
clone size: few
J gene: TRBJ1-6
D gene: TRBD1
CDR3 DNA: TGTGCCAGCAGCTGGGACAGATATTCACCCCTCCACTTT
CDR3 protein: CASSWDRYSPLHF

V gene: TRBV6-2/TRBV6-3
clone size: once
J gene: TRBJ2-7
D gene: NA
CDR3 DNA: TGTGCCAGCAGTCTTTCTACCAGGGCTAGCTCCTACGAGCAGTACTTC
CDR3 protein: CASSLSTRASSYEQYF

V gene: TRBV29-1
clone size: NA
J gene: TRBJ2-1
D gene: NA
CDR3 DNA: TGCAGCGCTTCTATGGACAATGAGCAGTTCTTC
CDR3 protein: CSASMDNEQFF